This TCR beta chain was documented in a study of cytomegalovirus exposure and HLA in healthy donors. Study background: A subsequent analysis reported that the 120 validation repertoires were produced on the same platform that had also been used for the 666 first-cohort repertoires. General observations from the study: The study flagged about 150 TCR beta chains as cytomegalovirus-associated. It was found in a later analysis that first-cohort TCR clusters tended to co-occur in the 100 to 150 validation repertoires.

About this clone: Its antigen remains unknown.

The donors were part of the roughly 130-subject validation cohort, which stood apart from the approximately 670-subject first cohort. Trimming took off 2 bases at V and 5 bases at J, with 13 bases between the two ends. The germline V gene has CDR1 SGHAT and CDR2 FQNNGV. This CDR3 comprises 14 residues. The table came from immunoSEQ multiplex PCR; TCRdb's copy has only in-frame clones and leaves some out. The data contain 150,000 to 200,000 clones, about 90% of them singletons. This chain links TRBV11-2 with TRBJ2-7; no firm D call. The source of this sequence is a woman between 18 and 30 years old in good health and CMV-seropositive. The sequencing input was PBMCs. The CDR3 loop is CASSLIGAGDEQYF. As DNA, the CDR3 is TGTGCCAGCAGCTTAATTGGCGCAGGCGACGAGCAGTACTTC.